The 6 T cell receptor beta chains below come from one sample, sequenced in a study of control samples from healthy donors and cancer patients. The method was immunoSEQ multiplex PCR; TCRdb's version includes in-frame clones alone and lacks a portion of them. Of some 20,000 clones listed, about 86% are singletons. Specimen: PBMCs. These receptors all stem from a woman in her 70s with colorectal cancer.

The V call is TRBV27, the J call TRBJ1-6, with 7 bases that match TRBD1. Trimming took 5 bases from V and 6 from J; bases not matched to a gene: 13. Germline CDR1 and CDR2: MNHEY and SMNVEV (reference sequence). CDR3 length equals 17 residues. The CDR3 is CASSLRQSRGGNSPLHF. The CDR3 bases are TGTGCCAGCAGTCTACGACAGTCCAGGGGGGGTAATTCACCCCTCCACTTT.

The V and J genes are TRBV27 and TRBJ2-7; 7 nucleotides line up with TRBD2. Unmatched junction bases numbered 1, after V lost 2 bases and J lost 3 bases. CDR3 length equals 13 residues. The germline gives CDR1 MNHEY, CDR2 SMNVEV (reference sequence). The CDR3 bases are TGTGCCAGCAGTTTAAAGCGGGACTACGAGCAGTACTTC. It encodes CASSLKRDYEQYF.

This clone was observed a single time. The chain uses TRBV11-2 and TRBJ2-7, with D maybe TRBD2 (6 bases). The length of the CDR3 is 16 residues. Trimming left V 5 bases short and J 6 bases short, with 23 bases between. Germline V gives CDR1 SGHAT, CDR2 FQNNGV. The CDR3 region is CASSQLSSGLPAEQYF. For the CDR3, the DNA is TGTGCCAGCAGCCAACTGTCGAGCGGGCTACCAGCCGAGCAGTACTTC. The full variable domain, with the rest looked up from reference TRBV11-2 and TRBJ2-7, is EAGVAQSPRYKIIEKRQSVAFWCNPISGHATLYWYQQILGQGPKLLIQFQNNGVVDDSQLPKDRFSAERLKGVDSTLKIQPAKLEDSAVYLCASSQLSSGLPAEQYFGPGTRLTVT.

This clone appeared once. This chain links TRBV4-1 with TRBJ2-1; 9 bases map to TRBD1. Germline V CDR1 and CDR2: MGHRA, YSYEKL. The CDR3 length is 15 residues. J lost 2 bases, V lost 4 bases, and 3 bases had no gene match. The CDR3 reads CASSLDRGPYNEQFF. DNA of the CDR3: TGCGCCAGCAGCCTGGACAGGGGCCCCTACAATGAGCAGTTCTTC.

This rearrangement joins TRBV5-4 to TRBJ2-1, with TRBD2 identical over 7 bases. The CDR3 totals 14 residues. The ends lost 3 bases at V and 0 bases at J; junction bases unmatched: 0. The V gene's germline CDR1 is SGHNT and CDR2 YYREEE (reference sequence). The CDR3 DNA is TGTGCCAGCAGCTGGGAGGGCTCCTACAATGAGCAGTTCTTC. This codes for CASSWEGSYNEQFF.

The chain combines TRBV10-3 with TRBJ1-4; D is unclear. Germline lookup yields CDR1 ENHRY and CDR2 SYGVKD. The CDR3 contains 14 residues. V was trimmed by 6 bases and J by 8 bases, leaving 16 bases between them. The CDR3: CAISADKAGEKLFF. In nucleotides, the CDR3 is TGTGCCATCAGCGCCGATAAGGCGGGGGAAAAACTGTTTTTT.